Below, 11 T cell receptor beta chains from the same sample are listed, as sequenced in a study of CD8 T cells in Susac syndrome. RNA amounts of about 0.5 to 1 ug underwent reverse transcription with random hexamers. TCRdb redid the calling of the immunoSEQ multiplex PCR reads with MiXCR, one entry per CDR3 protein. The sample holds about 82,000 distinct CDR3 sequences, around 96% seen once. The sample taken for sequencing was CD8+ T cells from PBMCs. The receptors here all came from a human donor with Susac syndrome.

The gene calls are TRBV13 and TRBJ2-6, with unresolved D. Trimming cost V 3 bases and J 0 bases, with 9 bases left between them. CDR1 PRHDT and CDR2 FYEKMQ come from the germline V gene (reference sequence). The CDR3 length is 16 residues. The CDR3 loop is CASSFFKVSGANVLTF. CDR3 nucleotides: TGTGCCAGCAGCTTTTTTAAGGTCTCTGGGGCCAACGTCCTGACTTTC.

This chain links TRBV10-3 with TRBJ2-3, with D tentatively TRBD2 (6 bases). Trimming took 6 bases from V and 3 from J, leaving 16 bases between them. The germline CDR1 and CDR2 sequences are ENHRY and SYGVKD. The CDR3 is made up of 15 amino acids. DNA of the CDR3: TGTGCCATCAGCCAGAATACCGGGGGAACAGATACGCAGTATTTT. This codes for CAISQNTGGTDTQYF.

The count of this clonotype is one. The chain combines TRBV30 with TRBJ1-2; D gene ambiguous. The V end was cut by 5 bases, the J end by 8 bases, with 9 bases between. This CDR3 contains 10 residues. Looked up from germline, CDR1 is GTSNPN and CDR2 is SVGIG (reference sequence). DNA for the CDR3: TGTGCCTGGGGGATACTGGGCTACACCTTC. As protein: CAWGILGYTF. The entire variable domain, with the rest obtained from reference TRBV30 and TRBJ1-2, is as follows: SQTIHQWPATLVQPVGSPLSLECTVEGTSNPNLYWYRQAAGRGLQLLFYSVGIGQISSEVPQNLSASRPQDRQFILSSKKLLLSDSGFYLCAWGILGYTFGSGTRLTVV.

DNA of the CDR3: TGCAGTGCTAGAGATCCCGGACAGGGGTCCTACGAGCAGTACTTC. Translation: CSARDPGQGSYEQYF. The genes are TRBV20-1 and TRBJ2-7, with TRBD1 matching over 9 bases. With V trimmed by 0 bases and J by 1 base, 4 bases remained unmatched. Germline CDR1 is DFQATT and CDR2 is SNEGSKA (reference sequence). The CDR3 is 15 amino acids.

V is TRBV5-1 and J is TRBJ2-1; the match to TRBD1 covers 9 bases. V shed 4 bases, J shed 5 bases, and the junction held 10 bases outside the gene matches. This CDR3 is 16 amino acids long. Per the germline V gene, CDR1 is SGHRS and CDR2 is YFSETQ. Here the CDR3 DNA reads TGCGCCAGCAGCCTGGGCCGGGACAGGGTCCACAATGAGCAGTTCTTC. Protein: CASSLGRDRVHNEQFF.

As DNA, the CDR3 is TGCAGTGCTAGAGAAGGGTATAACACAGATACGCAGTATTTT. This codes for CSAREGYNTDTQYF. The J gene is TRBJ2-3, the V gene TRBV20-1; the D is unclear. Looked up from germline, CDR1 is DFQATT and CDR2 is SNEGSKA (reference sequence). Trimming pared 0 bases from V and 2 bases from J, leaving 9 bases between. The CDR3 loop spans 14 amino acids.

The chain carries TRBV28 and TRBJ1-5; D not certain. Trimming took 5 bases from V and 8 from J, leaving 16 bases between them. This CDR3 comprises 14 residues. Germline assignment: CDR1 MDHEN and CDR2 SYDVKM. CDR3 sequence: CASSQPVNVEPQHF. The DNA of the CDR3 is TGTGCCAGCAGTCAGCCGGTGAACGTGGAGCCCCAGCATTTT. The complete variable domain, with remaining parts taken from reference TRBV28 and TRBJ1-5, reads DVKVTQSSRYLVKRTGEKVFLECVQDMDHENMFWYRQDPGLGLRLIYFSYDVKMKEKGDIPEGYSVSREKKERFSLILESASTNQTSMYLCASSQPVNVEPQHFGDGTRLSIL.

The chain employs TRBV20-1 and TRBJ1-4, with D perhaps matching TRBD1 (6 bases). V was clipped by 5 bases and J by 4 bases, with 23 bases between them. This CDR3 has 17 amino acids. CDR1 and CDR2 from the germline V gene are DFQATT and SNEGSKA (reference sequence). The CDR3 region has the DNA TGCAGTGCTGCGGACAGAGGGGCCAAGGGGGTTAATGAAAAACTGTTTTTT. Its protein is CSAADRGAKGVNEKLFF.

The V call is TRBV5-4, the J call TRBJ1-6; D is unresolved. V lost 1 base and J lost 9, with 8 bases in between. The germline V gene encodes CDR1 SGHNT and CDR2 YYREEE (reference sequence). This CDR3 has 13 amino acids. CDR3 sequence (DNA): TGTGCCAGCAGCTTGAAGGGTAGTTCACCCCTCCACTTT. Translated, it gives CASSLKGSSPLHF.

The chain is built from TRBV5-6 and TRBJ2-7; 10 bases map to TRBD2. With V trimmed by 3 bases and J by 1 base, 4 bases remained unmatched. The CDR3 totals 15 residues. From germline, CDR1 is SGHDT and CDR2 YYEEEE. The CDR3 here is CASSSGTSESYEQYF. In DNA, the CDR3 is TGTGCCAGCAGCTCCGGGACTAGCGAATCCTACGAGCAGTACTTC.

The chain joins TRBV3-1 to TRBJ2-1; D uncertain. Trimming shortened V by 0 bases and J by 9 bases, and 9 bases separated the two germline ends. The CDR3 is 13 amino acids. CDR1 LGHDT and CDR2 YNNKEL come from the germline V gene (reference sequence). DNA of the CDR3: TGTGCCAGCAGCCAAGATGAGCAAGCTGAGCAGTTCTTC. Protein: CASSQDEQAEQFF.